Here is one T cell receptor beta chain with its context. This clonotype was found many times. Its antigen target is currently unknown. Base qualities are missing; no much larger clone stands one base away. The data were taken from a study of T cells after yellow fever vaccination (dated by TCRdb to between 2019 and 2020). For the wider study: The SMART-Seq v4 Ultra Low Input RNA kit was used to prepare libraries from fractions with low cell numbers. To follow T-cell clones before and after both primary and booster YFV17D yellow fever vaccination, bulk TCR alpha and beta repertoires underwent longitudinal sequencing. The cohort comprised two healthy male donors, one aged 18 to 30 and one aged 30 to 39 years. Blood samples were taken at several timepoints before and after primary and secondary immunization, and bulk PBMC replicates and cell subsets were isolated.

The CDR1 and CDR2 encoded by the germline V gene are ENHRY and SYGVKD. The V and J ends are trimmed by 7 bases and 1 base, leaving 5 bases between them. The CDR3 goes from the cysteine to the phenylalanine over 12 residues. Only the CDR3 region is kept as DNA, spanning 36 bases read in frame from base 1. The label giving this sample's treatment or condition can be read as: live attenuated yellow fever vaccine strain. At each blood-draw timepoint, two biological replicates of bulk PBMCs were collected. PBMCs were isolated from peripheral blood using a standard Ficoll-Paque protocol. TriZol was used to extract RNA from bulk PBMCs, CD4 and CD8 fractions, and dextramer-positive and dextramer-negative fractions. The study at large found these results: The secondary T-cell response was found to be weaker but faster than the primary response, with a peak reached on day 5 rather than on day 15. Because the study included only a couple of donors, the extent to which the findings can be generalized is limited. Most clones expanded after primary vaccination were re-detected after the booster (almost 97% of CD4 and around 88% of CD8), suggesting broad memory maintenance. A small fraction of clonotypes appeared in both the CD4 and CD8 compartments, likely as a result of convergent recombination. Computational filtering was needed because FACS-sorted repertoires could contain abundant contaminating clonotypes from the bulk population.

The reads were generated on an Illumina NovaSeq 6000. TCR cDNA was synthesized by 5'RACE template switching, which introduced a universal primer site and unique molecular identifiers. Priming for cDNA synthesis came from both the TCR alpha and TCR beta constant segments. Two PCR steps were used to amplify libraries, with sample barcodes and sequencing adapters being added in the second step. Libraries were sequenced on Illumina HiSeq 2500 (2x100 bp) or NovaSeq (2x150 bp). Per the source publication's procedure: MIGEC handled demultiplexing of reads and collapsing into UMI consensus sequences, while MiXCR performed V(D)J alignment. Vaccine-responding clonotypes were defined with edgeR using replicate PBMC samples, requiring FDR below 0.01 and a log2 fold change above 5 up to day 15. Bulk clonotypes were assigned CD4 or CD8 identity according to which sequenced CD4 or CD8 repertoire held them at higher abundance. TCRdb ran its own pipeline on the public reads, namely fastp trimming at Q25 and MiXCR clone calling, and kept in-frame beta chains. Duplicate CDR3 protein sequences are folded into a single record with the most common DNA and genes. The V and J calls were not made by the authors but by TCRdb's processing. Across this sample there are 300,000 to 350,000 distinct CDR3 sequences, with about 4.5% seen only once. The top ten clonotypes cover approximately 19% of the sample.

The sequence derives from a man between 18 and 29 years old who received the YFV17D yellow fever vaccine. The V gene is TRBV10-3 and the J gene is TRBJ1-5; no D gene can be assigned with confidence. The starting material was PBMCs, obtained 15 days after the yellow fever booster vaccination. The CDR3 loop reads CAIKESNQPQHF. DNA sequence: TGTGCCATCAAGGAGAGCAATCAGCCCCAGCATTTT.